This T cell receptor (beta chain) is drawn from a study of vaccination effects on CD4 cells after COVID-19. Study context: All study participants received two doses of BNT162b2 or mRNA-1273 vaccine.

Viral peptide pools were used in the ViraFEST assay to expand antigen-specific CD4+ T cells, and sequencing came afterward. Investigators separated out CD4+ T cells once 10 days of culture had passed. Absence of prior SARS-CoV-2 infection characterized the vaccine recipients, who showed negative nucleocapsid antibodies. Supplemented with around 9.8 IU/ml IL-2 and about 10 ug/ml peptides, two million PBMC per well were kept in culture. Study outcomes and limitations: Clones from infection and from vaccination both contracted markedly late after vaccination.

Measured with immunoSEQ multiplex PCR; TCRdb has only the in-frame clones, and not every one. The sample includes roughly 20,000 clones, 65% to 85% of them seen just once. For this clone: No antigen is known for it.

Sequencing was performed on CD4+ T cells from PBMCs cultured with HCoV-NL63 spike peptides, taken before COVID-19 vaccination. The sequence was collected from a human donor who received a COVID-19 vaccine.

CDR3: CASSQVPGQEQFF. In DNA form, the CDR3 reads TGTGCCAGCAGCCAGGTCCCGGGACAGGAGCAGTTCTTC. This sequence joins TRBV14 and TRBJ2-1; 7 bases fit TRBD1. Germline CDR1 SGHDN, CDR2 FVKESK. After removal of 3 bases from V and 10 bases from J, the junction contained 6 bases not matched to a gene. This CDR3 region has 13 residues.